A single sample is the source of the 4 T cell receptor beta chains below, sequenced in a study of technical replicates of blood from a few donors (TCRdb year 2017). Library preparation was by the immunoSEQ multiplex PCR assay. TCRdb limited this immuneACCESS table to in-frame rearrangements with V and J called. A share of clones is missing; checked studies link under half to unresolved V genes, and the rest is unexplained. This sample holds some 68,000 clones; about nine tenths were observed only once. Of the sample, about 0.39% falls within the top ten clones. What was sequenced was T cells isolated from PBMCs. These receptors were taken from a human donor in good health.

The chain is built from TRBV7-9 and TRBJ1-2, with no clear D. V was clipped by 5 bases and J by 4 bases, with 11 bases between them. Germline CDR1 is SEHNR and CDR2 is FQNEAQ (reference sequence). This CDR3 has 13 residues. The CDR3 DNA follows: TGTGCCAGCAGCCTTAGCGAATTCTATGGCTACACCTTC. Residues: CASSLSEFYGYTF.

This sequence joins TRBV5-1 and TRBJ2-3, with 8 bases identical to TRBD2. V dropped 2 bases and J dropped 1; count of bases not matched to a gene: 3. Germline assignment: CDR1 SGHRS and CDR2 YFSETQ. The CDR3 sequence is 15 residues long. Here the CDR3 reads CASSFSGRGTDTQYF. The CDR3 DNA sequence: TGCGCCAGCAGCTTCAGCGGGAGAGGCACAGATACGCAGTATTTT.

The CDR3 protein is CASSWGGFGTEAFF. CDR3 nucleotides: TGTGCCAGCAGTTGGGGGGGGTTTGGCACTGAAGCTTTCTTT. The chain combines TRBV27 with TRBJ1-1; a weak D match, TRBD1 (5 bases). This CDR3 is built from 14 residues. Trimming took 4 bases from V and 4 from J, leaving 13 bases between them. From germline, CDR1 is MNHEY and CDR2 SMNVEV (reference sequence).

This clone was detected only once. This CDR3 reads CASSLTGGLGNQPQHF. The CDR3 coding sequence is TGTGCCAGCAGCTTGACAGGGGGCTTGGGCAATCAGCCCCAGCATTTT. This chain links TRBV5-6 with TRBJ1-5, with 9 bases lining up with TRBD1. The ends lost 1 base at V and 2 bases at J; junction bases unmatched: 4. Germline-derived CDR1 and CDR2 are SGHDT and YYEEEE. This CDR3 spans 16 amino acids.